The source of this TCR beta chain is a study of metastatic and nonmetastatic thyroid tumors. Study overall: Repertoires from malignant and benign thyroid patients were compared across blood and tumor or nodule tissue. Findings of the study overall: Reports indicated that malignant thyroid tumors showed significantly higher TCR beta diversity than benign nodules did, in blood and tumor.

Trimming removed 7 bases from V and 3 bases from J; junction bases left unmatched: 6. There are 14 residues in the CDR3. This clone was seen a few times. Its antigen remains unidentified. The entire patient cohort was treatment-naive prior to thyroid surgery. Original analysis: The study took CDR3 differences across clinicopathological groups and made a distant-metastasis classifier for papillary thyroid cancer from them. TCRdb reanalyzed the PCR reads with MiXCR. Here the V and J calls rest on TCRdb's processing, not on the authors' analysis. Here the sample spans roughly 19,000 clones, 37% being singletons.

The sequenced sample was tumor tissue. This sequence was found in a female donor with papillary thyroid cancer or a benign thyroid nodule (not recorded which). Some clones in this sample may be carry-over from other donors' samples. V gene TRBV12-3 or TRBV12-4 combines with J gene TRBJ1-5; 7 bases are a match to TRBD1. CDR3 loop: CASIRQGINQPQHF. The DNA of the CDR3 is TGTGCCAGCATCAGACAGGGAATCAATCAGCCCCAGCATTTT.